This T cell receptor (beta chain) was recovered during a study of CD8+ T cells in alopecia areata. Overall study context: Each day, treated patients took oral tofacitinib twice, at 5 to 10 mg per dose.

Extracted RNA was reverse transcribed into cDNA, the sequencing template. Assay used: immunoSEQ multiplex PCR; TCRdb lists only in-frame clones, some missing. The table shows about 120,000 clones, with about 54% occurring only once. In the case of this clone: Its antigen is not known.

Documented treatment: oral pan-JAK inhibitor, 5-10 mg twice daily. Individuals with alopecia areata gave both lesional scalp punch biopsies and peripheral blood for collection. Regarding the study as a whole: Tofacitinib yielded significantly lower scalp clonality and fewer expanded CD8+ clones among the top 100. Clonality in lesional scalp, especially alopecia totalis/universalis, exceeded that of normal scalp.

The TCR originated in a human donor with alopecia areata. The material was CD8+ T cells sorted from blood, obtained at week 4, from a patient treated with tofacitinib.

The CDR3 sequence is CAWSVGAEQFF. The CDR3, as DNA: TGTGCCTGGAGTGTGGGAGCTGAGCAGTTCTTC. The rearrangement links TRBV30 to TRBJ2-1; tentative D call: TRBD2 (5 bases). V was shortened by 0 bases and J by 9 bases, with 6 bases between the two germline ends. Germline loops: CDR1 GTSNPN, CDR2 SVGIG (reference sequence). CDR3 length equals 11 residues.